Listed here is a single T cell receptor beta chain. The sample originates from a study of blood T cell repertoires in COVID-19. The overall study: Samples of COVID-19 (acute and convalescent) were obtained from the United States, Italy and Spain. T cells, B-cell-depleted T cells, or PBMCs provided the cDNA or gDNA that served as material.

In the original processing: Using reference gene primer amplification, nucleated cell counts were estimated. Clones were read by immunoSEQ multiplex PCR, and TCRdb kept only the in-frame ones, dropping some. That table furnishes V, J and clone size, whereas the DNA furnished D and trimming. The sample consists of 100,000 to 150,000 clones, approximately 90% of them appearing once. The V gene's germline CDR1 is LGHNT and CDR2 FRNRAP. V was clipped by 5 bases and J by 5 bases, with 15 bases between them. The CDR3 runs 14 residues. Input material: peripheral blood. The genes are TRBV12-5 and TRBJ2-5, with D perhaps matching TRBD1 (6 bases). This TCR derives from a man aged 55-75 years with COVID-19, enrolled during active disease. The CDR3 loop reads CASGEGSTGETQYF. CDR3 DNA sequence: TGTGCTAGTGGTGAAGGTTCCACAGGGGAGACCCAGTACTTC.